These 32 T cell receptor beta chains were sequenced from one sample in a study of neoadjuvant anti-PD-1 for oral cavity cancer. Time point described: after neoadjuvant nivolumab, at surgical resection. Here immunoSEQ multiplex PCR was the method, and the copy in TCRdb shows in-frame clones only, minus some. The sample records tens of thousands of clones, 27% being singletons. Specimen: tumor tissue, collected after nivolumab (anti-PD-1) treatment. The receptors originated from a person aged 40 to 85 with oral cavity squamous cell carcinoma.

The CDR3 DNA sequence: TGTGCCAGCAGTCGCCGACAGCCTAACACTGAAGCTTTCTTT. This codes for CASSRRQPNTEAFF. J is TRBJ1-1 and V is TRBV7-9; D is perhaps TRBD1 (5 bases). The germline gives CDR1 SEHNR, CDR2 FQNEAQ (reference sequence). The CDR3 has 14 amino acids. Deletions cut 6 bases from V and 2 bases from J, with 13 bases between.

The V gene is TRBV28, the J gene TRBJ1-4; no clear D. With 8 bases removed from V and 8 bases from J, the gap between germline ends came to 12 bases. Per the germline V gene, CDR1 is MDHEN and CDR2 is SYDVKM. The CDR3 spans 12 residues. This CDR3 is CASGRRREKLFF. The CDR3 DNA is TGTGCCAGCGGCAGGAGAAGGGAAAAACTGTTTTTT.

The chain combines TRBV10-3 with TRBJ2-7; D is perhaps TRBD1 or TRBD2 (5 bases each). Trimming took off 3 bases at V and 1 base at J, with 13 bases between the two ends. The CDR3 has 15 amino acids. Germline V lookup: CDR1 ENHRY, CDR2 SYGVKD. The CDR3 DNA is TGTGCCATCAGTGATCCCGGGGCTGTGTCCTACGAGCAGTACTTC. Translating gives CAISDPGAVSYEQYF.

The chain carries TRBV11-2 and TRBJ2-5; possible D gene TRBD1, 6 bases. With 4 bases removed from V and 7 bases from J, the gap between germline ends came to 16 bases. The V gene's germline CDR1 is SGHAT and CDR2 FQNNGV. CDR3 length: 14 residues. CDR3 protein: CASSSGTPLGTQYF. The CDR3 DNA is TGTGCCAGCAGCTCCGGGACACCCCTGGGGACCCAGTACTTC.

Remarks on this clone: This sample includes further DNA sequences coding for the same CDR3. The CDR3 is CASSPGANVLTF. In DNA, the CDR3 is TGTGCCAGCAGCCCTGGGGCCAACGTCCTGACTTTC. The gene calls are TRBV11-3 and TRBJ2-6; D gene unclear. Germline assignment: CDR1 SGHNT and CDR2 YENEEA. Trimming took off 5 bases at V and 2 bases at J, with 1 base between the two ends. The CDR3 is 12 residues long.

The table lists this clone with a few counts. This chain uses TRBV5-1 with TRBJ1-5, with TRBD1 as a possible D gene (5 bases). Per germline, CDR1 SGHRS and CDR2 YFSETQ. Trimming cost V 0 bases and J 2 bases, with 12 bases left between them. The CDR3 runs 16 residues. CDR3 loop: CASSLGDGMGNQPQHF. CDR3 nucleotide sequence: TGCGCCAGCAGCTTGGGGGACGGGATGGGCAATCAGCCCCAGCATTTT.

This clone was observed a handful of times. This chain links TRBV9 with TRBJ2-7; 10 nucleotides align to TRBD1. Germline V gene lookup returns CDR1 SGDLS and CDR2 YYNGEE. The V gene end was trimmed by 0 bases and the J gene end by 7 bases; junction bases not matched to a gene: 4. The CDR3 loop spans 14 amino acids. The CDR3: CASSVGQGAREQYF. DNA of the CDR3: TGTGCCAGCAGCGTAGGACAGGGGGCGCGGGAGCAGTACTTC.

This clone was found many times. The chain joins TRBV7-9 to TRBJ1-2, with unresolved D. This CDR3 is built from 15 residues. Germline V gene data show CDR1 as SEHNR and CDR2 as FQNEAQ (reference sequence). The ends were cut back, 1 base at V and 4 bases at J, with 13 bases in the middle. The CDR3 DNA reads TGTGCCAGCAGCTTAGTTGCACCTTCGTCCTATGGCTACACCTTC. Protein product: CASSLVAPSSYGYTF.

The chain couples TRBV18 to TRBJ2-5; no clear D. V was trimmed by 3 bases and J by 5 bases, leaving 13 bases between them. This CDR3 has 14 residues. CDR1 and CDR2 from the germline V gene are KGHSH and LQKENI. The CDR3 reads CASSPPDPRETQYF. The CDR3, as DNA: TGTGCCAGCTCACCCCCGGACCCCCGGGAGACCCAGTACTTC.

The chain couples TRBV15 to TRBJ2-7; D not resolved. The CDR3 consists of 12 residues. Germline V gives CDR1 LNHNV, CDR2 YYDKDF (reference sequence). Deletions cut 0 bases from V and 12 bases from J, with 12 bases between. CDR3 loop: CATSRDQTSPYF. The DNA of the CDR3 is TGTGCCACCAGCAGAGACCAGACGTCACCGTACTTC.

The CDR3, as DNA: TGTGCCAGCGGGACAGATTACGAGCAGTACTTC. It encodes CASGTDYEQYF. The chain recombines TRBV28 with TRBJ2-7; 7 bases align to TRBD1. The CDR3 has 11 amino acids. V gave up 8 bases and J gave up 4 bases; unmatched junction bases: 2. The germline CDR1 and CDR2 sequences are MDHEN and SYDVKM.

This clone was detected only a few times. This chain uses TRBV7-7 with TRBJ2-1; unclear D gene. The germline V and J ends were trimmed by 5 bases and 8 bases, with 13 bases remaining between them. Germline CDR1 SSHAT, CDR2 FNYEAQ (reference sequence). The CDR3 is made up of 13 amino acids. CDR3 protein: CASSEVLGYEQFF. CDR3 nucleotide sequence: TGTGCCAGCAGCGAGGTCCTAGGGTATGAGCAGTTCTTC.

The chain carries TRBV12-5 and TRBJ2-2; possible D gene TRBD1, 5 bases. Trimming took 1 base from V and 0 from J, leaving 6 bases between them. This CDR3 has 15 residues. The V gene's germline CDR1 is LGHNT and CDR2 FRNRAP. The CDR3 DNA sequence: TGTGCTAGTGGTTTGGGACAGTCGAACACCGGGGAGCTGTTTTTT. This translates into CASGLGQSNTGELFF. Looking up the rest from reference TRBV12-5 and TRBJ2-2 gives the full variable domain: DARVTQTPRHKVTEMGQEVTMRCQPILGHNTVFWYRQTMMQGLELLAYFRNRAPLDDSGMPKDRFSAEMPDATLATLKIQPSEPRDSAVYFCASGLGQSNTGELFFGEGSRLTVL.

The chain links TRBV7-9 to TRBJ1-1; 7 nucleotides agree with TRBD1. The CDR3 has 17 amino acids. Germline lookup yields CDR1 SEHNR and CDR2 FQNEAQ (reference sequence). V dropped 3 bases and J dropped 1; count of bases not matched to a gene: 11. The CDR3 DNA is TGTGCCAGCAGCTTGGGTTGGGGGGGACAGCCGAACACTGAAGCTTTCTTT. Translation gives CASSLGWGGQPNTEAFF.

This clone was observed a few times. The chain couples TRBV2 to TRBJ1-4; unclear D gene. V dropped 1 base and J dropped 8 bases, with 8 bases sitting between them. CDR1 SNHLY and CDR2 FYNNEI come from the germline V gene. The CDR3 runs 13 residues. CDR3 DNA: TGTGCCAGCAGTGAAGAAAGGTTCGAAAAACTGTTTTTT. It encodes CASSEERFEKLFF.

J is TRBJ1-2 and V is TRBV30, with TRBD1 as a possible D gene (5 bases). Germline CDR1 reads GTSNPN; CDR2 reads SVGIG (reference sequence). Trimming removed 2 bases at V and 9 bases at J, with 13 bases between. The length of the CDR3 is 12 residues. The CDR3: CAWSPDGGSYTF. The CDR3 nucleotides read TGTGCCTGGAGTCCGGACGGGGGTAGCTACACCTTC.

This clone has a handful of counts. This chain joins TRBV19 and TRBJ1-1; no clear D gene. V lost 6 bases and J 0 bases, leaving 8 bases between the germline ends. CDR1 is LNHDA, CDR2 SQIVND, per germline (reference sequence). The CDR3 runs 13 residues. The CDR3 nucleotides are TGTGCCAGTAGGGCCGCCTTGAACACTGAAGCTTTCTTT. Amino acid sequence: CASRAALNTEAFF.

The CDR3 sequence: CASSLSGQNTEAFF. CDR3 nucleotide sequence: TGCGCCAGCAGCTTATCAGGGCAGAACACTGAAGCTTTCTTT. The V and J genes are TRBV5-1 and TRBJ1-1; D possibly corresponds to TRBD1 (5 bases). The CDR3 loop spans 14 amino acids. The germline CDR1 and CDR2 sequences are SGHRS and YFSETQ. The ends were cut back, 2 bases at V and 1 base at J, with 9 bases in the middle.

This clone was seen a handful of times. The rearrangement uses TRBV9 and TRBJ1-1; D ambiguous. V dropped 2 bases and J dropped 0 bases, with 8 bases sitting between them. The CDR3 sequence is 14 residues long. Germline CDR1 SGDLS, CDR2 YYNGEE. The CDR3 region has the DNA TGTGCCAGCAGCGTCGGTACGATGAACACTGAAGCTTTCTTT. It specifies CASSVGTMNTEAFF. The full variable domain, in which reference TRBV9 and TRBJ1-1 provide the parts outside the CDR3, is DSGVTQTPKHLITATGQRVTLRCSPRSGDLSVYWYQQSLDQGLQFLIQYYNGEERAKGNILERFSAQQFPDLHSELNLSSLELGDSALYFCASSVGTMNTEAFFGQGTRLTVV.

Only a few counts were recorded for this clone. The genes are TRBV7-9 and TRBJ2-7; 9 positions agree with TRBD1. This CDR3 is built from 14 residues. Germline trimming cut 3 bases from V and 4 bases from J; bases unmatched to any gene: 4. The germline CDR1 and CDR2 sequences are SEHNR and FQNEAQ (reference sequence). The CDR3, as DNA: TGTGCCAGCAGCTTCTCCGGGACAGGGTACGAGCAGTACTTC. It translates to CASSFSGTGYEQYF. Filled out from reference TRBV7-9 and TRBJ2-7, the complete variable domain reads DTGVSQNPRHKITKRGQNVTFRCDPISEHNRLYWYRQTLGQGPEFLTYFQNEAQLEKSRLLSDRFSAERPKGSFSTLEIQRTEQGDSAMYLCASSFSGTGYEQYFGPGTRLTVT.

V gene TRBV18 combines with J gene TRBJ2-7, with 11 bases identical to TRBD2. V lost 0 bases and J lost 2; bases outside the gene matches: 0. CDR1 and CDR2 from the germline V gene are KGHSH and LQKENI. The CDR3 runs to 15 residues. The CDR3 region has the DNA TGTGCCAGCTCACCACCGACTAGCGGGACCTACGAGCAGTACTTC. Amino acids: CASSPPTSGTYEQYF.

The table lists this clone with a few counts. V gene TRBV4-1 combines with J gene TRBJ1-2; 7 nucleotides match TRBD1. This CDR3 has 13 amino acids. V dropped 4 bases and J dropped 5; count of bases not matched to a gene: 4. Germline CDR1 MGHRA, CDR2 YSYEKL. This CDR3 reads CASSPQGVYGYTF. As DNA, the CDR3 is TGCGCCAGCAGCCCCCAGGGGGTTTATGGCTACACCTTC.

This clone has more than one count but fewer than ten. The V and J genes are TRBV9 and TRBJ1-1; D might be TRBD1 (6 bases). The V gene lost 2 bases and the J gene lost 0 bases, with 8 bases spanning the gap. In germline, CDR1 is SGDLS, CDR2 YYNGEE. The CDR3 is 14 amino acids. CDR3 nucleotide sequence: TGTGCCAGCAGCGTCGGACAGATGAACACTGAAGCTTTCTTT. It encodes CASSVGQMNTEAFF.

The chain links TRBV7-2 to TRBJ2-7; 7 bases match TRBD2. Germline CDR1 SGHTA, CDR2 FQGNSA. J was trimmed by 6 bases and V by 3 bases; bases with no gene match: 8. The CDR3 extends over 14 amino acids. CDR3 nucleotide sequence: TGTGCCAGCAGCTTGGGGAGGGGTTTGGGCGAGCAGTACTTC. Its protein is CASSLGRGLGEQYF.

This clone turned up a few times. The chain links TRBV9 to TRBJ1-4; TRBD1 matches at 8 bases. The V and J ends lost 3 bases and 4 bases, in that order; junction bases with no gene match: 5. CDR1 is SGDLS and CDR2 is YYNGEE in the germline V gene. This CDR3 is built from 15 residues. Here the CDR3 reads CASSDTGGVNEKLFF. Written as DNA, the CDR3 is TGTGCCAGCAGCGATACAGGGGGAGTTAATGAAAAACTGTTTTTT.

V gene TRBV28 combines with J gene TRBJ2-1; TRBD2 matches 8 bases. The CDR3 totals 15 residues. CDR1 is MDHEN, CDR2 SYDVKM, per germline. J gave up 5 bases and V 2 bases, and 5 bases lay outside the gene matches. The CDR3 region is CASSLASGPHNEQFF. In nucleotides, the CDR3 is TGTGCCAGCAGTTTAGCTAGCGGGCCTCACAATGAGCAGTTCTTC.

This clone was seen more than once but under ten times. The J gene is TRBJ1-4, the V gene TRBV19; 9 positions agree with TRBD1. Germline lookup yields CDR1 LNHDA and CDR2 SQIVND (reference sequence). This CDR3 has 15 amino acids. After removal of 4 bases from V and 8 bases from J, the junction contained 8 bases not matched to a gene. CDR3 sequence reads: CASSTLTGGSEKLFF. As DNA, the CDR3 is TGTGCCAGTAGTACCTTGACAGGGGGAAGCGAAAAACTGTTTTTT.

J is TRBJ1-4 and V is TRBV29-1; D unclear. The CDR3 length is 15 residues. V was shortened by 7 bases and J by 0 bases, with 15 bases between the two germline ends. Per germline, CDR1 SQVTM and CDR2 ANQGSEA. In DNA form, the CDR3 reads TGCAGCGCCGAAACTCAGAGTGCAACTAATGAAAAACTGTTTTTT. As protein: CSAETQSATNEKLFF.

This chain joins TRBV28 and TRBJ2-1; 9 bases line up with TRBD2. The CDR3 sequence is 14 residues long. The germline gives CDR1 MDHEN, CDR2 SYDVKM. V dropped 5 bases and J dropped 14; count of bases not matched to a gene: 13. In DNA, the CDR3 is TGTGCCAGCAGTACTACTAGCGGGTCAGAGGACGAGTTCTTC. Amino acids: CASSTTSGSEDEFF.

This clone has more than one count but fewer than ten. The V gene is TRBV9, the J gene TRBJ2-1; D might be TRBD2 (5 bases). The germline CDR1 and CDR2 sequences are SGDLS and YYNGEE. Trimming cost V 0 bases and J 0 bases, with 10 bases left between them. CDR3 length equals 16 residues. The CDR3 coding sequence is TGTGCCAGCAGCGTAGCGGGGTGGAGCTCCTACAATGAGCAGTTCTTC. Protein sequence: CASSVAGWSSYNEQFF.

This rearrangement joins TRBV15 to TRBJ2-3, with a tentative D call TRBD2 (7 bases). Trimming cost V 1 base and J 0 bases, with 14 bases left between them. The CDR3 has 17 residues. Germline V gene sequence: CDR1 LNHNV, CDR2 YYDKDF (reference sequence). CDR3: CATSRGRGTPSTDTQYF. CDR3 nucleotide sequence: TGTGCCACCAGCAGAGGGCGGGGGACACCTAGCACAGATACGCAGTATTTT. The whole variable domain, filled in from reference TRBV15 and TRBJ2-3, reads DAMVIQNPRYQVTQFGKPVTLSCSQTLNHNVMYWYQQKSSQAPKLLFHYYDKDFNNEADTPDNFQSRRPNTSFCFLDIRSPGLGDTAMYLCATSRGRGTPSTDTQYFGPGTRLTVL.

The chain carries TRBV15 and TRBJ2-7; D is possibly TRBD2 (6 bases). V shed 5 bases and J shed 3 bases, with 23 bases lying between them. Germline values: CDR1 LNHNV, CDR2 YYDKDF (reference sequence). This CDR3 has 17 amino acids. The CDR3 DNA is TGTGCCACCAGCCGGGACTTTTTTCCTGGCGGTCGCTACGAGCAGTACTTC. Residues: CATSRDFFPGGRYEQYF.